Below are 7 T cell receptor beta chains sequenced from a single sample in a study of cytomegalovirus exposure and HLA in healthy donors. The study ran its PCR with 60 Vbeta and 13 Jbeta primers. Only in-frame clones appear in the TCRdb table, and some are missing; sequencing was by immunoSEQ multiplex PCR. This table holds approximately 220,000 clones, around 76% found once. The sample consisted of PBMCs. The receptors shown here come from a middle-aged man in good health and CMV-seropositive.

The chain couples TRBV5-1 to TRBJ2-2; D possibly corresponds to TRBD1 (6 bases). The CDR3 consists of 16 residues. Germline V gene data show CDR1 as SGHRS and CDR2 as YFSETQ. V was cut by 1 base and J by 1 base, with 11 bases left in between. CDR3 sequence reads: CASSLNRARNTGELFF. The CDR3 DNA sequence: TGCGCCAGCAGCTTGAACAGGGCGCGGAACACCGGGGAGCTGTTTTTT.

The J gene is TRBJ1-1, the V gene TRBV28, with D possibly matching TRBD1 (5 bases). Germline CDR1 and CDR2: MDHEN and SYDVKM. The CDR3 is made up of 14 amino acids. V shed 5 bases and J shed 7 bases, with 17 bases lying between them. CDR3 coding DNA: TGTGCCAGCAGTGAAACCCGGGCGGGGCATGAAGCTTTCTTT. It translates to CASSETRAGHEAFF.

V is TRBV5-4 and J is TRBJ1-2, with 8 bases matching TRBD1. The J segment lost 0 bases and the V segment lost 3 bases, leaving 4 bases of the junction unmatched. CDR1 SGHNT and CDR2 YYREEE come from the germline V gene (reference sequence). The length of the CDR3 is 15 residues. CDR3: CASSSDRAPNYGYTF. The CDR3 DNA reads as TGTGCCAGCAGCTCGGACAGGGCGCCTAACTATGGCTACACCTTC.

The CDR3 DNA reads as TGCGCCAGCAGCCAAGAAGGAGGGGGGGATCAGCCCCAGCATTTT. This gives the protein CASSQEGGGDQPQHF. This chain joins TRBV4-1 and TRBJ1-5, with D perhaps TRBD1 (6 bases). The V gene lost 0 bases and the J gene lost 5 bases, with 11 bases spanning the gap. The CDR3 covers 15 residues. CDR1 is MGHRA and CDR2 is YSYEKL in the germline V gene.

The chain employs TRBV7-9 and TRBJ2-1; D may be TRBD2 (7 bases). The CDR3 totals 13 residues. Trimming stripped 5 bases from V and 9 bases from J, with 14 bases between. Germline V gene sequence: CDR1 SEHNR, CDR2 FQNEAQ (reference sequence). CDR3 region: CASSPGGVGEQFF. The CDR3 bases are TGTGCCAGCAGCCCGGGGGGCGTTGGTGAGCAGTTCTTC.

V is TRBV10-3 and J is TRBJ2-1, with D unresolved. Germline assignment: CDR1 ENHRY and CDR2 SYGVKD. The CDR3 loop spans 13 amino acids. V was trimmed by 5 bases and J by 6 bases, leaving 11 bases between them. As DNA, the CDR3 is TGTGCCATCAGTCCTTCACCGCGCAATGAGCAGTTCTTC. Translating gives CAISPSPRNEQFF.

This sequence joins TRBV6-4 and TRBJ1-5; D call uncertain. Trimming left V 5 bases short and J 11 bases short, with 7 bases between. Looked up from germline, CDR1 is MRHNA and CDR2 is SNTAGT. The CDR3 runs to 10 residues. In DNA, the CDR3 is TGTGCCAGCAGTACGGGGTCCCAGCATTTT. Translation: CASSTGSQHF.